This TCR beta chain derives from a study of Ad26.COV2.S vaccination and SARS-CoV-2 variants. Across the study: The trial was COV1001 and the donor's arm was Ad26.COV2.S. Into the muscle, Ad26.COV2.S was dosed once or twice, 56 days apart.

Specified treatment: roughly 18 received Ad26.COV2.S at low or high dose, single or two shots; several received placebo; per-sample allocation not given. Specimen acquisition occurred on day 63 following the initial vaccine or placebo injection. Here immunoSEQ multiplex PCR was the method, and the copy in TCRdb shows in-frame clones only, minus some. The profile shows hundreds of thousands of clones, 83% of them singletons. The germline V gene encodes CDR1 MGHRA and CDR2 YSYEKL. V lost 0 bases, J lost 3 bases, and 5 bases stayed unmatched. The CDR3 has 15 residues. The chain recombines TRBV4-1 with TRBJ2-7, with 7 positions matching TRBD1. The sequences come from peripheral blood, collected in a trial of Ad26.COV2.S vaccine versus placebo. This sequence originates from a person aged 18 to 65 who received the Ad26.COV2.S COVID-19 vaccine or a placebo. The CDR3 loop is CASSQDPTGNYEQYF. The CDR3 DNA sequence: TGCGCCAGCAGCCAAGACCCGACAGGGAACTACGAGCAGTACTTC.